These 30 T cell receptor beta chains share one sample of origin, sequenced in a study of shared clonotypes between healthy human individuals. Libraries were prepared by immunoSEQ multiplex PCR; TCRdb keeps only in-frame clonotypes and omits some of them. The sample yields around 2,000,000 clones, just under 95% seen once. CD45RO-negative, CCR7-positively selected cells formed the naive CD8 fraction, excluding terminally differentiated effector memory CD45RA+ cells. Sequenced material: naive CD8+ T cells sorted from blood. The receptors stem from a man aged 18-30 years in good health.

This chain links TRBV6-5 with TRBJ1-2; maybe TRBD1 (5 bases). Germline CDR1 is MNHEY and CDR2 is SVGAGI. The CDR3 covers 13 residues. Trimming shortened V by 1 base and J by 7 bases, and 10 bases separated the two germline ends. CDR3 protein: CASSYLGDRGYTF. The CDR3 DNA reads TGTGCCAGCAGTTACTTGGGGGATCGTGGCTACACCTTC.

This chain connects TRBV11-2 to TRBJ2-7; TRBD1 matches at 10 bases. Germline values: CDR1 SGHAT, CDR2 FQNNGV. The junction had 10 bases not matched to a gene; V was cut back by 4 bases and J by 4 bases. The CDR3 totals 16 residues. This CDR3 reads CASSYRDRGSLYEQYF. Written as DNA, the CDR3 is TGTGCCAGCAGCTACCGGGACAGGGGATCTTTATACGAGCAGTACTTC.

The CDR3 DNA reads TGTGCCAGCAGCTCGAGGGGACCGGGACTAGCGGTCGACGAGCAGTTCTTC. It is translated as CASSSRGPGLAVDEQFF. The genes are TRBV11-2 and TRBJ2-1; 11 positions agree with TRBD2. The germline gives CDR1 SGHAT, CDR2 FQNNGV. Germline trimming cut 4 bases from V and 10 bases from J; bases unmatched to any gene: 15. There are 17 residues in the CDR3.

This sequence joins TRBV2 and TRBJ2-2, with TRBD2 identical over 7 bases. The V segment lost 5 bases and the J segment 0 bases; nucleotides outside the gene matches: 9. This CDR3 contains 17 residues. Germline V lookup: CDR1 SNHLY, CDR2 FYNNEI. The CDR3 DNA sequence: TGTGCCAGCAGTTCCGCCAGCGGGGTCGCGAACACCGGGGAGCTGTTTTTT. This encodes CASSSASGVANTGELFF.

The rearrangement joins TRBV7-9 to TRBJ2-3; 9 bases are a match to TRBD2. J lost 4 bases, V lost 4 bases, and 15 bases had no gene match. CDR1 SEHNR and CDR2 FQNEAQ come from the germline V gene (reference sequence). The CDR3 loop spans 18 amino acids. The CDR3 loop is CASSSSPGVAGEPDTQYF. CDR3 DNA: TGTGCCAGCAGCTCTTCCCCGGGGGTAGCGGGGGAGCCAGATACGCAGTATTTT.

This clone came up once. The chain links TRBV11-2 to TRBJ2-2; no clear D. The CDR3 spans 12 residues. Germline V gene sequence: CDR1 SGHAT, CDR2 FQNNGV. The V end was cut by 5 bases, the J end by 3 bases, with 4 bases between. The CDR3 protein is CASSPYTGELFF. The DNA of the CDR3 is TGTGCCAGCAGCCCTTACACCGGGGAGCTGTTTTTT.

The genes are TRBV11-2 and TRBJ2-7, with D perhaps matching TRBD1 (7 bases). CDR1 and CDR2 from the germline V gene are SGHAT and FQNNGV. V lost 6 bases to trimming and J lost 3 bases, with 12 bases between them. CDR3 size: 13 residues. CDR3 nucleotides: TGTGCCAGCAGGCAGGGGGGTGGCTACGAGCAGTACTTC. It codes for CASRQGGGYEQYF. Based on the CDR3 plus reference TRBV11-2 and TRBJ2-7, the full variable domain is EAGVAQSPRYKIIEKRQSVAFWCNPISGHATLYWYQQILGQGPKLLIQFQNNGVVDDSQLPKDRFSAERLKGVDSTLKIQPAKLEDSAVYLCASRQGGGYEQYFGPGTRLTVT.

This chain connects TRBV18 to TRBJ2-3; weak D call: TRBD1 (6 bases). CDR1 and CDR2 (germline): KGHSH, LQKENI. The CDR3 extends over 16 amino acids. Trimming pared 3 bases from V and 0 bases from J, leaving 13 bases between. The CDR3 coding sequence is TGTGCCAGCTCACCTTCAGGGGCGTCGAGCACAGATACGCAGTATTTT. Amino acid sequence: CASSPSGASSTDTQYF.

For this clone: A much bigger clone sits one base away, suggesting this may be a read error. Different DNA sequences within this sample yield the same CDR3. This chain links TRBV30 with TRBJ1-1; D is undetermined. V was cut by 0 bases and J by 2 bases, with 4 bases left in between. CDR1 and CDR2 from the germline V gene are GTSNPN and SVGIG (reference sequence). The CDR3 loop spans 12 amino acids. CDR3: CAWSVGNTEAFF. As DNA, the CDR3 is TGTGCCTGGAGTGTAGGAAACACTGAAGCTTTCTTT.

This clone was counted only a few times. Other DNA sequences within the sample encode an identical CDR3. This chain connects TRBV5-4 to TRBJ1-1, with D uncertain. There are 12 residues in the CDR3. The germline V gene encodes CDR1 SGHNT and CDR2 YYREEE (reference sequence). V was clipped by 2 bases and J by 5 bases, with 7 bases between them. This CDR3 is CASSFLGTEAFF. The DNA of the CDR3 is TGTGCCAGCAGCTTTTTGGGGACTGAAGCTTTCTTT.

This chain connects TRBV5-4 to TRBJ2-7; 7 positions match TRBD1. The germline V gene has CDR1 SGHNT and CDR2 YYREEE (reference sequence). V gave up 0 bases and J gave up 4 bases; unmatched junction bases: 4. This CDR3 is 14 amino acids long. This CDR3 reads CASSLEGTEYEQYF. The DNA of the CDR3 is TGTGCCAGCAGCTTGGAGGGGACAGAATACGAGCAGTACTTC.

Turning to this clone: The same CDR3 is also encoded by other DNA sequences in this sample. CDR3 DNA sequence: TGCGCCAGCAGCTTAGCGGGAGGGCAGGAGACCCAGTACTTC. Translated, it gives CASSLAGGQETQYF. The gene calls are TRBV5-1 and TRBJ2-5, with 10 bases matching TRBD2. Germline assignment: CDR1 SGHRS and CDR2 YFSETQ. The CDR3 is 14 residues long. V was clipped by 2 bases and J by 5 bases; unmatched bases: 3.

The rearrangement joins TRBV11-2 to TRBJ1-6, with 8 bases fitting TRBD1. This CDR3 contains 17 residues. Germline-derived CDR1 and CDR2 are SGHAT and FQNNGV. V lost 1 base to trimming and J lost 4 bases; unmatched junction nucleotides: 6. CDR3 region: CASSLVPGTGYNSPLHF. Written as DNA, the CDR3 is TGTGCCAGCAGCTTAGTTCCTGGGACAGGTTATAATTCACCCCTCCACTTT. The full variable domain, its missing parts supplied by reference TRBV11-2 and TRBJ1-6, is EAGVAQSPRYKIIEKRQSVAFWCNPISGHATLYWYQQILGQGPKLLIQFQNNGVVDDSQLPKDRFSAERLKGVDSTLKIQPAKLEDSAVYLCASSLVPGTGYNSPLHFGNGTRLTVT.

The chain is built from TRBV11-2 and TRBJ2-7; D remains unclear. CDR1 is SGHAT and CDR2 is FQNNGV in the germline V gene. This CDR3 has 12 amino acids. V dropped 5 bases and J dropped 6 bases, with 11 bases sitting between them. The CDR3 here is CASSPAYSEQYF. CDR3 coding DNA: TGTGCCAGCAGCCCGGCCTACTCCGAGCAGTACTTC.

The chain links TRBV6-5 to TRBJ1-2; no clear D gene. CDR1 is MNHEY, CDR2 SVGAGI, per germline. The CDR3 sequence is 13 residues long. V shed 4 bases and J shed 9 bases, with 15 bases lying between them. The CDR3, as DNA: TGTGCCAGCAGTTTGGACTTCTTTTCCAGCTACACCTTC. Translation: CASSLDFFSSYTF.

The chain links TRBV5-4 to TRBJ2-7, with 8 bases identical to TRBD2. The germline gives CDR1 SGHNT, CDR2 YYREEE (reference sequence). The CDR3 has 17 amino acids. V dropped 2 bases and J dropped 3; count of bases not matched to a gene: 13. As DNA, the CDR3 is TGTGCCAGCAGCTTAGATGGTGGGACTAGTTTTTTCTACGAGCAGTACTTC. Its protein product is CASSLDGGTSFFYEQYF. The whole variable domain, filled in from reference TRBV5-4 and TRBJ2-7, reads ETGVTQSPTHLIKTRGQQVTLRCSSQSGHNTVSWYQQALGQGPQFIFQYYREEENGRGNFPPRFSGLQFPNYSSELNVNALELDDSALYLCASSLDGGTSFFYEQYFGPGTRLTVT.

The V gene is TRBV7-2, the J gene TRBJ1-6; 7 nucleotides match TRBD1. V dropped 2 bases and J dropped 9; count of bases not matched to a gene: 16. The germline V gene has CDR1 SGHTA and CDR2 FQGNSA. The CDR3 consists of 18 residues. The chain's CDR3 is CASSLWAFGNRGSSPLHF. CDR3 DNA: TGTGCCAGCAGCTTATGGGCATTCGGGAACAGGGGTTCTTCACCCCTCCACTTT.

J is TRBJ2-7 and V is TRBV5-1, with a tentative D call TRBD1 (5 bases). V dropped 2 bases and J dropped 0 bases, with 12 bases sitting between them. There are 15 residues in the CDR3. The germline CDR1 and CDR2 sequences are SGHRS and YFSETQ. The CDR3 reads CASSFVAGPSYEQYF. CDR3 DNA: TGCGCCAGCAGCTTTGTGGCAGGGCCCTCCTACGAGCAGTACTTC. Full variable domain (remainder filled in from reference TRBV5-1 and TRBJ2-7): KAGVTQTPRYLIKTRGQQVTLSCSPISGHRSVSWYQQTPGQGLQFLFEYFSETQRNKGNFPGRFSGRQFSNSRSEMNVSTLELGDSALYLCASSFVAGPSYEQYFGPGTRLTVT.

The chain uses TRBV5-1 and TRBJ2-7, with unresolved D. Germline V gene lookup returns CDR1 SGHRS and CDR2 YFSETQ. Trimming pared 4 bases from V and 1 base from J, leaving 12 bases between. The length of the CDR3 is 14 residues. The CDR3 is CASSAVFNSYEQYF. CDR3 DNA: TGCGCCAGCAGCGCGGTCTTTAATTCCTACGAGCAGTACTTC.

The genes are TRBV27 and TRBJ1-1; D is possibly TRBD1 (5 bases). V lost 5 bases, J lost 2 bases, and 15 bases lay in between. CDR1 MNHEY and CDR2 SMNVEV come from the germline V gene (reference sequence). The length of the CDR3 is 15 residues. This CDR3 is CASSPLPGYNTEAFF. The CDR3 DNA is TGTGCCAGCAGTCCCCTGCCAGGGTATAACACTGAAGCTTTCTTT.

This clone appeared once. The CDR3 region has the DNA TGTGCCAGCAGTGAAGGCCAGTCCTTACCGAACACTGAAGCTTTCTTT. This translates into CASSEGQSLPNTEAFF. V gene TRBV2 combines with J gene TRBJ1-1; no reliable D call. The germline V gene encodes CDR1 SNHLY and CDR2 FYNNEI. The length of the CDR3 is 16 residues. With 1 base removed from V and 1 base from J, the gap between germline ends came to 13 bases.

The chain uses TRBV29-1 and TRBJ2-3; D is ambiguous. The CDR3 is 13 amino acids. V was cut by 0 bases and J by 1 base, with 5 bases left in between. CDR1 is SQVTM and CDR2 is ANQGSEA in the germline V gene. CDR3 sequence (DNA): TGCAGCGTTGAAGATTCGCGCACAGATACGCAGTATTTT. The encoded protein is CSVEDSRTDTQYF.

V is TRBV4-1 and J is TRBJ2-1; TRBD1 matches 8 bases. Germline V gene lookup returns CDR1 MGHRA and CDR2 YSYEKL. J lost 6 bases, V lost 4 bases, and 14 bases had no gene match. CDR3 length: 17 amino acids. The CDR3 DNA reads TGCGCCAGCAGCCGCGAACAGGGGGTAGTCCTACGCAATGAGCAGTTCTTC. Translation gives CASSREQGVVLRNEQFF.

V is TRBV2 and J is TRBJ1-6; D call uncertain. Trimming removed 1 base from V and 0 bases from J, with 10 bases in between. CDR3 length equals 17 residues. Germline values: CDR1 SNHLY, CDR2 FYNNEI. The CDR3 loop reads CASSEGTLSSYNSPLHF. CDR3 sequence (DNA): TGTGCCAGCAGTGAAGGGACCTTGAGCTCCTATAATTCACCCCTCCACTTT. Based on the CDR3 plus reference TRBV2 and TRBJ1-6, the full variable domain is EPEVTQTPSHQVTQMGQEVILRCVPISNHLYFYWYRQILGQKVEFLVSFYNNEISEKSEIFDDQFSVERPDGSNFTLKIRSTKLEDSAMYFCASSEGTLSSYNSPLHFGNGTRLTVT.

The chain combines TRBV30 with TRBJ1-4, with unresolved D. The CDR3 is 13 residues long. Germline CDR1 is GTSNPN and CDR2 is SVGIG (reference sequence). Trimming left V 0 bases short and J 3 bases short, with 5 bases between. The CDR3 sequence is CAWSVPPNEKLFF. CDR3 DNA: TGTGCCTGGAGTGTACCGCCTAATGAAAAACTGTTTTTT.

About this clone: Other DNA sequences in this sample translate to the same CDR3. The rearrangement joins TRBV19 to TRBJ2-7; D is uncertain. Germline V lookup: CDR1 LNHDA, CDR2 SQIVND (reference sequence). V lost 3 bases and J lost 4, with 10 bases in between. This CDR3 contains 13 residues. CDR3 DNA: TGTGCCAGTAGTATGGGCCGACCTTACGAGCAGTACTTC. This gives the protein CASSMGRPYEQYF.

The V call is TRBV29-1, the J call TRBJ1-1, with unresolved D. Per germline, CDR1 SQVTM and CDR2 ANQGSEA. With 4 bases removed from V and 2 bases from J, the gap between germline ends came to 11 bases. The CDR3 spans 13 residues. The CDR3 bases are TGCAGCGTTGGGGCGGGTTTTAACACTGAAGCTTTCTTT. Translating it yields CSVGAGFNTEAFF.

The CDR3: CASSLAPRTNEQYF. CDR3 DNA sequence: TGCGCCAGCAGCTTGGCTCCGCGGACTAACGAGCAGTACTTC. This chain connects TRBV5-1 to TRBJ2-7; TRBD2 is a possible D gene (6 bases). CDR1 and CDR2 (germline): SGHRS, YFSETQ. Trimming pared 0 bases from V and 5 bases from J, leaving 12 bases between. The CDR3 contains 14 residues.

The chain couples TRBV19 to TRBJ1-5; D is unclear. Germline assignment: CDR1 LNHDA and CDR2 SQIVND (reference sequence). The CDR3 covers 16 residues. V was trimmed by 2 bases and J by 0 bases, leaving 11 bases between them. The CDR3 spells CASSIMGFTSNQPQHF. DNA for the CDR3: TGTGCCAGTAGTATAATGGGATTCACTAGCAATCAGCCCCAGCATTTT.

About this clone: This sample includes further DNA sequences coding for the same CDR3. In DNA form, the CDR3 reads TGCAGTGCTAGAGAAATCTACGAGCAGTACTTC. Translated, it gives CSAREIYEQYF. The rearrangement joins TRBV20-1 to TRBJ2-7; no definite D call. Per germline, CDR1 DFQATT and CDR2 SNEGSKA (reference sequence). Trimming cost V 0 bases and J 3 bases, with 3 bases left between them. This CDR3 region has 11 residues.